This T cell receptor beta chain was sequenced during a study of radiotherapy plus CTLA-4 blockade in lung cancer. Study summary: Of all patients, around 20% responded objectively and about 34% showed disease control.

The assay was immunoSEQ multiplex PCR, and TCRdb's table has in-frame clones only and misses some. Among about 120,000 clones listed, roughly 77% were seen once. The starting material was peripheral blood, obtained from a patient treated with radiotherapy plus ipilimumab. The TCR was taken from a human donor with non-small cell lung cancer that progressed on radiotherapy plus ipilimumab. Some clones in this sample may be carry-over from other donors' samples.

CDR3 DNA sequence: TGTGCCAGCAGCTTAGAGGGGATCCGCTCTGGGGCCAACGTCCTGACTTTC. Residues: CASSLEGIRSGANVLTF. The V call is TRBV7-9, the J call TRBJ2-6, with a possible D match to TRBD1 (5 bases). Germline V lookup: CDR1 SEHNR, CDR2 FQNEAQ (reference sequence). CDR3 length: 17 residues. V lost 1 base to trimming and J lost 0 bases, with 10 bases between them.